This T cell receptor (beta chain) was sequenced for a study of blood T cell repertoires in COVID-19 (dated by TCRdb to 2020 to 2022). For the wider study: Samples from collaborators originated in the United States, Italy and Spain and spanned both the acute and convalescent phases of COVID-19. Samples were obtained from the ongoing ImmuneRACE study (first 160 participants) and from approximately 1,200 subjects provided by 6 global collaborators. The repertoires were released in a freely available public database intended as a resource for research on the immune response to SARS-CoV-2. Where available, HLA class I and class II types were taken from metadata supplied by the sample provider and were not determined by assay-based typing. A de-identified subject ID, COVID-19 status, age in years and sex were almost always included in the sample metadata. The prospective study material was composed of cDNA or gDNA derived from T cells, B-cell-depleted T cells, or PBMCs. Deeply sampled blood TCRbeta repertoires from subjects exposed to, actively infected with, or recovered from COVID-19 were included in the dataset. The research as a whole found: The quantity of clinical and demographic metadata differed by source and by participant and was supplied without curation.

Trimming takes 6 bases from V and 5 bases from J, and the germline ends sit 13 bases apart. CDR1 and CDR2, looked up from the germline V gene, are SNHLY and FYNNEI. The CDR3, cysteine through phenylalanine, is 14 amino acids long. Only the CDR3 DNA is retained, 42 bases long and in frame from the first base. About this clone: Its target antigen remains unknown. No base-level quality is on record; no much larger clone is a single base apart.

Collaborating institutions collected whole blood in K2EDTA tubes following their own protocols. Collaborator samples were shipped for TCRbeta analysis as frozen whole blood, isolated PBMCs, or DNA extracted from either sample type. TCRbeta CDR3 regions were amplified from genomic DNA using the immunoSEQ Assay, a bias-controlled multiplex PCR. In the paper's pipeline: The number of nucleated cells in each sample was estimated from the amplification of reference gene primers within the assay. Sequence reads were collapsed and filtered to measure the absolute abundance of every unique TCRbeta CDR3 rearrangement. Productive Simpson clonality was computed per sample as the square root of Simpson's diversity index over productive rearrangements. TCRdb limited this immuneACCESS table to in-frame rearrangements with V and J called. A share of clones is missing; checked studies link under half to unresolved V genes, and the rest is unexplained. V and J calls and clone size are copied from that table; D and trimming were computed from the DNA. This sample has about 150,000 clones in its table, and about four fifths of those were observed once. The ten largest clones take up approximately 0.5% of the sample.

This TCR was recovered from a man between 60 and 75 years old with acute or convalescent COVID-19. The sequenced sample was peripheral blood. The rearrangement combines TRBV2 with TRBJ1-4, and the D gene may be TRBD1, 5 bases matching. The CDR3 here reads CASRWGVGNEKLFF. The nucleotide sequence reads as follows: TGTGCCAGCAGGTGGGGGGTCGGGAATGAAAAACTGTTTTTT.